The TCR beta chain under discussion was sequenced for a study of blood T cell repertoires in COVID-19. Clones were sequenced by immunoSEQ multiplex PCR, and TCRdb holds only the in-frame ones, with some missing. In the table there are more than 60,000 clones, around 83% of which are singletons. This CDR3 region has 12 residues. Germline lookup yields CDR1 SGHDT and CDR2 YYEEEE. On this clone itself: Relative to the germline gene, one junction end is altered; a read error may explain this.

The sequencing sample was made of peripheral blood. This clonotype was obtained from a middle-aged man with acute or convalescent COVID-19. The chain uses TRBV5-6 and TRBJ1-2, with D possibly being TRBD1 (5 bases). DNA of the CDR3: TGTGCCAGCAGCTTGGGCAGCGGGGCTTGGGCCTTC. Encoded protein: CASSLGSGAWAF.